This T cell receptor beta chain comes out of a study of human T cells and chemical hapten exposure. Across the whole study: Minor volume differences among pooled libraries chiefly drove per-sample TCR yield variation.

The CDR3 is 14 residues long. Looked up from germline, CDR1 is MNHNY and CDR2 is SVGAGI (reference sequence). V was clipped by 5 bases and J by 0 bases, with 8 bases between them. This clonotype was observed many times. Its antigen is undetermined. Study findings and constraints: There was no change with DPC sensitization in TCRs above 1 in 1000 frequency.

Separate cDNA molecules received unique molecular identifiers, which the library attached to them. In the original workflow: 100,000 or so TCRs per sample was the median, with a range of about 20,000 to 750,000. TCRdb independently ran MiXCR on the RACE reads; one entry per CDR3 protein. The V and J calls and clone size come from TCRdb's table, not from the authors' own analysis. The sample shows approximately 59,000 distinct CDR3 sequences, about 6% of them seen only once. Documented time point: healthy volunteer bleed at 6 weeks. Extraction of total RNA was performed on unfractionated whole blood. Sequencing input: whole blood. The TCR sequence derives from a female donor in good health. Some clones in this sample may be carry-over from other donors' samples. V and J are TRBV6-6 and TRBJ2-4; unclear D gene. The DNA for the CDR3 is TGTGCCAGCAGTCTTCCGCTAGCCAAAAACATTCAGTACTTC. It specifies CASSLPLAKNIQYF.